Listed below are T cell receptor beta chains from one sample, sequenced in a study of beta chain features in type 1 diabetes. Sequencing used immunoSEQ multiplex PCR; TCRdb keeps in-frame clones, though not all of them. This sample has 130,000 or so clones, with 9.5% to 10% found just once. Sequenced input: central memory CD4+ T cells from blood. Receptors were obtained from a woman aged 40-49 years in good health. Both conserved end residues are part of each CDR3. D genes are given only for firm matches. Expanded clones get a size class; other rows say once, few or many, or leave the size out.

CDR3: CASSLEQGLTSNQPQHF
DNA: TGTGCCAGCTCACTGGAACAGGGTCTTACGAGCAATCAGCCCCAGCATTTT
size: few
J: TRBJ1-5
D: NA
V: TRBV18

CDR3: CASSVRPGPNSPLHF
DNA: TGTGCCAGCAGCGTTAGGCCAGGGCCCAATTCACCCCTCCACTTT
size: few
J: TRBJ1-6
D: NA
V: TRBV7-2

CDR3: CASSVLAGGQYEQFF
DNA: TGCGCCAGCAGTGTACTAGCGGGGGGGCAATATGAGCAGTTCTTC
size: few
J: TRBJ2-1
D: TRBD2
V: TRBV10-2

CDR3: CASSSFGNRGGKNIQYF
DNA: TGTGCCAGCAGCTCGTTCGGCAACAGGGGCGGCAAAAACATTCAGTACTTC
size: NA
J: TRBJ2-4
D: TRBD1
V: TRBV7-9

CDR3: CASSLNRPTGKGYF
DNA: TGTGCCAGCAGCTTAAACCGCCCGACAGGGAAAGGGTATTTT
size: few
J: TRBJ2-3
D: TRBD1
V: TRBV13

CDR3: CASSLWGQGDEQYF
DNA: TGCGCCAGCAGCTTGTGGGGACAGGGGGACGAGCAGTACTTC
size: few
J: TRBJ2-7
D: TRBD1
V: TRBV5-1

CDR3: CASSMRGGPQETQYF
DNA: TGTGCCAGCAGCATGCGGGGGGGTCCCCAAGAGACCCAGTACTTC
size: few
J: TRBJ2-5
D: TRBD2
V: TRBV14

CDR3: CASKTALNQPQHF
DNA: TGTGCCAGCAAAACAGCCCTCAATCAGCCCCAGCATTTT
size: few
J: TRBJ1-5
D: NA
V: TRBV28

CDR3: CASNRQGAGNEQFF
DNA: TGTGCCAGCAACCGACAGGGGGCCGGAAATGAGCAGTTCTTC
size: many
J: TRBJ2-1
D: TRBD1
V: TRBV7-8

CDR3: CASSSWTRDTEAFF
DNA: TGTGCCAGCAGTTCATGGACGAGGGACACTGAAGCTTTCTTT
size: NA
J: TRBJ1-1
D: NA
V: TRBV27

CDR3: CASSPVDRGSAADGYTF
DNA: TGTGCCAGCTCACCAGTGGACAGGGGGTCTGCTGCTGATGGCTACACCTTC
size: NA
J: TRBJ1-2
D: TRBD1
V: TRBV18

CDR3: CASSMASGASKNIQYF
DNA: TGTGCCAGTAGTATGGCCAGCGGGGCATCCAAAAACATTCAGTACTTC
size: few
J: TRBJ2-4
D: TRBD2
V: TRBV19

CDR3: CASSLRSGGYEQYF
DNA: TGTGCCAGCAGCTTGAGAAGCGGGGGCTACGAGCAGTACTTC
size: few
J: TRBJ2-7
D: TRBD2
V: TRBV5-4

CDR3: CSGRDRGFEAFF
DNA: TGCAGCGGCCGGGACAGGGGATTTGAAGCTTTCTTT
size: NA
J: TRBJ1-1
D: TRBD1
V: TRBV29-1

CDR3: CASSWEMDSLGTGELFF
DNA: TGCGCCAGCAGCTGGGAAATGGACAGCTTAGGGACCGGGGAGCTGTTTTTT
size: few
J: TRBJ2-2
D: NA
V: TRBV5-1

CDR3: CASSDGTGGINEQFF
DNA: TGTGCCAGCAGTGACGGGACAGGGGGCATCAATGAGCAGTTCTTC
size: NA
J: TRBJ2-1
D: TRBD1
V: TRBV6-1

CDR3: CASSSGTRYGYTF
DNA: TGTGCCAGCTCGTCCGGGACACGGTATGGCTACACCTTC
size: NA
J: TRBJ1-2
D: NA
V: TRBV18

CDR3: CASSFPGTSVQETQYF
DNA: TGTGCCAGCAGCTTTCCCGGGACTAGCGTCCAAGAGACCCAGTACTTC
size: few
J: TRBJ2-5
D: TRBD2
V: TRBV7-2

CDR3: CASARATNEKLFF
DNA: TGTGCCAGCGCGAGAGCAACTAATGAAAAACTGTTTTTT
size: many
J: TRBJ1-4
D: NA
V: TRBV14

CDR3: CASSLAGSRYGYTF
DNA: TGTGCCAGCAGCTTAGCCGGGAGCCGTTATGGCTACACCTTC
size: NA
J: TRBJ1-2
D: NA
V: TRBV7-8

CDR3: CASQRGGGANVLTF
DNA: TGTGCCAGCCAAAGGGGTGGCGGGGCCAACGTCCTGACTTTC
size: NA
J: TRBJ2-6
D: NA
V: TRBV6-5

CDR3: CASREQGSEKLFF
DNA: TGTGCCAGCAGAGAACAGGGGAGTGAAAAACTGTTTTTT
size: NA
J: TRBJ1-4
D: TRBD1
V: TRBV10-3

CDR3: CASSLVGHPDTQYF
DNA: TGTGCCAGCAGCTTAGTGGGCCACCCAGATACGCAGTATTTT
size: NA
J: TRBJ2-3
D: NA
V: TRBV7-6

CDR3: CAITGGGSGGAHEQFF
DNA: TGTGCCATCACCGGCGGTGGTAGCGGGGGGGCCCATGAGCAGTTCTTC
size: few
J: TRBJ2-1
D: TRBD2
V: TRBV10-3

CDR3: CARGGALGQEQFF
DNA: TGTGCCAGAGGGGGCGCCCTGGGTCAAGAGCAGTTCTTC
size: few
J: TRBJ2-1
D: TRBD1
V: TRBV7-9

CDR3: CASSSDNAETQYF
DNA: TGTGCCAGCTCATCAGACAACGCAGAGACCCAGTACTTC
size: few
J: TRBJ2-5
D: NA
V: TRBV18

CDR3: CASSLDRPYTGELFF
DNA: TGCGCCAGCAGCTTGGATCGTCCTTACACCGGGGAGCTGTTTTTT
size: few
J: TRBJ2-2
D: NA
V: TRBV5-1

CDR3: CASSSPAGPGREQFF
DNA: TGCGCCAGCAGTTCCCCAGCGGGGCCGGGGCGGGAGCAGTTCTTC
size: NA
J: TRBJ2-1
D: TRBD2
V: TRBV4-1

CDR3: CASMGEGRLMNTEAFF
DNA: TGTGCCAGCATGGGGGAGGGGAGGTTAATGAACACTGAAGCTTTCTTT
size: few
J: TRBJ1-1
D: NA
V: TRBV5-5

CDR3: CASSVEVGARGYTF
DNA: TGTGCCAGCAGCGTAGAAGTGGGAGCAAGGGGCTACACCTTC
size: NA
J: TRBJ1-2
D: NA
V: TRBV9

CDR3: CASSLDRDEDQPQHF
DNA: TGTGCCAGCAGCCTAGACAGGGACGAGGATCAGCCCCAGCATTTT
size: few
J: TRBJ1-5
D: TRBD1
V: TRBV5-6

CDR3: CASSPRAGQETQYF
DNA: TGTGCCAGCAGCCCCCGGGCGGGTCAAGAGACCCAGTACTTC
size: NA
J: TRBJ2-5
D: NA
V: TRBV7-8

CDR3: CASSYSGGETDEQYF
DNA: TGTGCCAGCAGTTACTCAGGAGGGGAGACGGACGAGCAGTACTTC
size: NA
J: TRBJ2-7
D: NA
V: TRBV6-5

CDR3: CASSPHRGQGVSEQYF
DNA: TGTGCCAGCAGCCCACACCGGGGACAGGGCGTAAGCGAGCAGTACTTC
size: NA
J: TRBJ2-7
D: TRBD1
V: TRBV27

CDR3: CASSPGTGGRNNEQFF
DNA: TGTGCCAGCAGCCCCGGGACAGGGGGCCGCAACAATGAGCAGTTCTTC
size: few
J: TRBJ2-1
D: TRBD1
V: TRBV5-4

CDR3: CASSLVRGSPDTQYF
DNA: TGTGCCAGCAGCTTAGTCCGGGGGAGCCCAGATACGCAGTATTTT
size: few
J: TRBJ2-3
D: NA
V: TRBV7-2

CDR3: CASRPRDSCYEQYF
DNA: TGCGCCAGCAGACCTCGGGACAGCTGTTACGAGCAGTACTTC
size: few
J: TRBJ2-7
D: TRBD1
V: TRBV23-1

CDR3: CASSQTQPGELFF
DNA: TGTGCCAGCAGCCAGACACAACCCGGGGAGCTGTTTTTT
size: few
J: TRBJ2-2
D: NA
V: TRBV27

CDR3: CASSKGLAGETYEQYF
DNA: TGTGCCAGTTCAAAAGGACTAGCGGGGGAAACCTACGAGCAGTACTTC
size: NA
J: TRBJ2-7
D: TRBD2
V: TRBV19

CDR3: CASSRRVGYTEAFF
DNA: TGTGCCAGCAGCCGGAGGGTGGGGTACACTGAAGCTTTCTTT
size: few
J: TRBJ1-1
D: NA
V: TRBV7-9

CDR3: CASSDGGTSGSYEQYF
DNA: TGTGCCAGCAGCGACGGTGGGACTAGCGGCTCCTACGAGCAGTACTTC
size: many
J: TRBJ2-7
D: TRBD2
V: TRBV9

CDR3: CASSAGTTYEQYF
DNA: TGTGCCAGCAGCGCGGGGACTACCTACGAGCAGTACTTC
size: few
J: TRBJ2-7
D: TRBD2
V: TRBV9

CDR3: CASSFGASGGLQETQYF
DNA: TGTGCCAGCAGCTTCGGGGCCAGCGGGGGACTACAAGAGACCCAGTACTTC
size: few
J: TRBJ2-5
D: TRBD2
V: TRBV7-8

CDR3: CASSQDGTENYGYTF
DNA: TGTGCCAGCTCACAAGACGGGACAGAGAACTATGGCTACACCTTC
size: few
J: TRBJ1-2
D: TRBD1
V: TRBV18